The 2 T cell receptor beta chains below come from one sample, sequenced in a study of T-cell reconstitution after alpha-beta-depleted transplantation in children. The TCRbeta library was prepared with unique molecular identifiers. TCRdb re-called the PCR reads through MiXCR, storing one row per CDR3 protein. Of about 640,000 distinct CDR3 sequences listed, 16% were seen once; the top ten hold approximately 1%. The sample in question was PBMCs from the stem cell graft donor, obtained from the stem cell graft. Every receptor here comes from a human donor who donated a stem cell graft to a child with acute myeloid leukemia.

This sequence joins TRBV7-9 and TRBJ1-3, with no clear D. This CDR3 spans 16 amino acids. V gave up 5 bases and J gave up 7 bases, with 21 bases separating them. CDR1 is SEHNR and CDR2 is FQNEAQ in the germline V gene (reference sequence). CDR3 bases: TGTGCCAGCAGCCTCCTAGGTTCCGGCCTGACCAACACCATATATTTT. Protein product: CASSLLGSGLTNTIYF.

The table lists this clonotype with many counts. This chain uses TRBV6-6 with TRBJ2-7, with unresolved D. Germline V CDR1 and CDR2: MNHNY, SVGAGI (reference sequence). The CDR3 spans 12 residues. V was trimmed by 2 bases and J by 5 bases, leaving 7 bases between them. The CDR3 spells CASSYQWDEQYF. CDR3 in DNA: TGTGCCAGCAGTTACCAGTGGGACGAGCAGTACTTC.